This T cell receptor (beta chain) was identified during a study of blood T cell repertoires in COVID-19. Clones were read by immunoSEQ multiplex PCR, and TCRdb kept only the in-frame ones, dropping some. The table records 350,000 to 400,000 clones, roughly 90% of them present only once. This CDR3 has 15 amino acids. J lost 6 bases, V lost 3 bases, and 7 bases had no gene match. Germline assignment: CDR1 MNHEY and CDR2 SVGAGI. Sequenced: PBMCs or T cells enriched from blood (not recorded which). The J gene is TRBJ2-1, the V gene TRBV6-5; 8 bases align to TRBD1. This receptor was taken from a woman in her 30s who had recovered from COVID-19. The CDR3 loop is CASSYTGTGPNEQFF. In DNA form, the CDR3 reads TGTGCCAGCAGTTATACCGGGACAGGACCCAATGAGCAGTTCTTC.